This record looks at one T cell receptor (beta chain) sequence and its context. The antigen remains unidentified. This sample is part of a study of T cells in Graves' hyperthyroidism and ophthalmopathy. Study conclusions and caveats: Among clonotypes expanded in thyroid above 0.001, most were also found in blood.

The TCR beta CDR3 regions underwent amplification using RNA transcripts as the source. The TCR CDR3 first-round RT-PCR relied on the HTBI primer set. MiXCR, run by TCRdb on the multiplex PCR reads, gives a single entry per CDR3 protein. This table holds under 450,000 distinct CDR3 sequences, about 13% found once. The germline gives CDR1 MNHNS, CDR2 SASEGT. Germline trimming cut 1 base from V and 5 bases from J; bases unmatched to any gene: 8. This CDR3 is 16 amino acids long. Newly diagnosed hyperthyroidism patients aged 18 to 65 years had disease lasting under 2 months. J is TRBJ2-3 and V is TRBV6-1; 8 bases line up with TRBD2. Material for sequencing was blood. The TCR sequence derives from a man aged 25-45 years with Graves' hyperthyroidism that later progressed to Graves' ophthalmopathy. This CDR3 reads CASSEVGSGAGDTQYF. Written as DNA, the CDR3 is TGTGCCAGCAGTGAAGTAGGTAGCGGGGCGGGAGATACGCAGTATTTT.